This TCR beta chain appears in the sequencing data of a study of human thymus T cells. Thymic material originated from resections removed in the course of corrective heart surgery. Samples came from healthy Finnish infants during open corrective cardiac surgery. Of note for this clone: Its antigen remains unidentified.

Measured with immunoSEQ multiplex PCR; TCRdb has only the in-frame clones, and not every one. The table records roughly 77,000 clones, 95% of them present only once. This CDR3 is built from 15 residues. V lost 4 bases and J lost 5; bases outside the gene matches: 10. Germline loops: CDR1 SGHNT, CDR2 YYREEE (reference sequence). General study points: What appeared biased in thymic and blood repertoires was the usage of V and J genes. Reports from related research described highly overlapping thymic repertoires among unrelated individuals.

This receptor was taken from a girl less than two years old with a congenital heart defect but otherwise immunologically healthy. The chain joins TRBV5-4 to TRBJ2-3; TRBD2 matches 7 bases. The specimen was thymus tissue. The CDR3 DNA follows: TGTGCCAGCAGCCCTTGCGCGGGAGAAATAGATACGCAGTATTTT. Its protein product is CASSPCAGEIDTQYF.